These 4 T cell receptor beta chains came from one sample sequenced in a study of low-dose radiotherapy and immunotherapy resistance in tumors. Time point given: after trial treatment. The treatment is: LDRT plus nivolumab, ipilimumab, low-dose cyclophosphamide and aspirin (RACIN trial). First-strand cDNA used TRAV- and TRBV-specific primers, covering alpha and beta chains. TCR amplification used 20 PCR cycles, a constant-region primer and a V-primer adapter. TCRdb reprocessed the reads via MiXCR and lists one record per CDR3 protein. The data contain tens of thousands of distinct CDR3 sequences, around a sixth of them singletons. Sequenced here: PBMCs, sampled after low-dose radiotherapy plus immunotherapy. Receptor source: a male donor with prostate cancer.

The CDR3 DNA follows: TGCAGCGTTGAATTGCTTGAGCAGTTCTTC. Protein: CSVELLEQFF. The rearrangement links TRBV29-1 to TRBJ2-1; no firm D call. The length of the CDR3 is 10 residues. V was trimmed by 2 bases and J by 9 bases, leaving 5 bases between them. The germline V gene encodes CDR1 SQVTM and CDR2 ANQGSEA.

Turning to this clonotype: A far bigger clonotype differs at one base, so this is likely a read error. The chain links TRBV26 to TRBJ2-1; the D segment call TRBD2 is taken from the table without a DNA check. TRBV26 is noted as a pseudogene. This CDR3 comprises 12 residues. The CDR3 protein is CASGRVSYEQFF. The CDR3 region has the DNA TGTGCCAGTGGGAGGGTATCCTACGAGCAGTTCTTC.

This clonotype appeared many times. The chain recombines TRBV2 with TRBJ2-5, with D possibly being TRBD2 (6 bases). V gave up 2 bases and J gave up 4 bases, with 11 bases separating them. The germline V gene encodes CDR1 SNHLY and CDR2 FYNNEI. CDR3 size: 14 residues. The CDR3 bases are TGTGCCAGCAGTGAAAGTCGCGGGACAGAGACCCAGTACTTC. Translating it yields CASSESRGTETQYF.

Points on this clonotype: A far larger clone is just one base off, so this is likely a read error. The V call is TRBV6-1, the J call TRBJ1-2, with 7 bases that match TRBD1. Germline loops: CDR1 MNHNS, CDR2 SASEGT. The CDR3 is made up of 13 amino acids. V dropped 11 bases and J dropped 7; count of bases not matched to a gene: 13. CDR3 in amino acids: CAAPSGTVSGYTF. In DNA form, the CDR3 reads TGTGCCGCACCGTCCGGGACAGTTAGTGGCTACACCTTC.